This is a list of T cell receptor beta chains from one sample in a study of T-cell reconstitution after alpha-beta-depleted transplantation in children. From the PCR reads, TCRdb called clonotypes with MiXCR, one entry per CDR3 protein. The sample lists around 100,000 distinct CDR3 sequences; 10% were seen once. This sample comprised PBMCs, obtained before TCRalphabeta/CD19-depleted stem cell transplant. Every receptor here comes from a boy younger than 10 with acute lymphoblastic leukemia, due to receive a stem cell transplant. Each CDR3 is given with its conserved first and last residue. The D gene is left open where the match is weak. Clone size appears in some rows only: once, few, many, or a class for an expanded clone.

D: NA; V: TRBV5-1; size: NA; J: TRBJ1-4; DNA: TGCGCCAGCACCTCCGGGGTGTGGGGTGAAAAACTGTTTTTT; CDR3: CASTSGVWGEKLFF
D: NA; V: TRBV7-6; size: few; J: TRBJ2-5; DNA: TGTGCCAGCAGCTCCGGAAGCGGCGGCGAGACCCAGTACTTC; CDR3: CASSSGSGGETQYF
D: NA; V: TRBV7-8; size: few; J: TRBJ2-3; DNA: TGTGCCAGCAGCTTAGTTCAGAGCACAGATACGCAGTATTTT; CDR3: CASSLVQSTDTQYF
D: NA; V: TRBV5-1; size: NA; J: TRBJ1-5; DNA: TGCGCCAGCAGCTTAGACAGCCAAAATCAGCCCCAGCATTTT; CDR3: CASSLDSQNQPQHF
D: NA; V: TRBV20-1; size: few; J: TRBJ1-6; DNA: TGCAGTGCTAGAGAGCAAGCCTCAGGGGTTACAAATAATTCACCCCTCCACTTT; CDR3: CSAREQASGVTNNSPLHF
D: NA; V: TRBV5-1; size: few; J: TRBJ1-2; DNA: TGCGCCAGCAGCTTAGATGGACAGACCCAATATGGCTACACCTTC; CDR3: CASSLDGQTQYGYTF
D: NA; V: TRBV25-1; size: NA; J: TRBJ2-6; DNA: TGTGCCAGCAGTGAAGGACGGGCCTCTGGGGCCAACGTCCTGACTTTC; CDR3: CASSEGRASGANVLTF
D: TRBD1; V: TRBV20-1; size: NA; J: TRBJ1-3; DNA: TGCAGTGCTAGGGGACAGGAGATCTCTGGAAACACCATATATTTT; CDR3: CSARGQEISGNTIYF
D: NA; V: TRBV12-3/TRBV12-4; size: many; J: TRBJ1-2; DNA: TGTGCCACCGAACTGAACTATGGCTACACCTTC; CDR3: CATELNYGYTF
D: NA; V: TRBV5-6; size: many; J: TRBJ1-4; DNA: TGTGCCAGCAGCTTTCTTCGAGAACAGCTAACGGAAAAACTGTTTTTT; CDR3: CASSFLREQLTEKLFF
D: NA; V: TRBV12-3/TRBV12-4; size: many; J: TRBJ2-1; DNA: TGTGCCAGCAGCGCCCTAGGCGGTTCCTACAATGAGCAGTTCTTC; CDR3: CASSALGGSYNEQFF
D: TRBD2; V: TRBV6-5; size: many; J: TRBJ2-1; DNA: TGTGCCAGCCGGACTAGCGGGCTCAATGAGCAGTTCTTC; CDR3: CASRTSGLNEQFF
D: NA; V: TRBV27; size: NA; J: TRBJ2-6; DNA: TGTGCCTGCAGTCCGCTGCGAGTAGGCAGGGGTGTATCTGGGGCCAACGTCCTGACTTTC; CDR3: CACSPLRVGRGVSGANVLTF
D: NA; V: TRBV7-6; size: NA; J: TRBJ2-3; DNA: TGTGCCAGCAGCTTAGCGGGGTCCCCGGATACGCAGTATTTT; CDR3: CASSLAGSPDTQYF
D: TRBD1; V: TRBV25-1; size: many; J: TRBJ2-1; DNA: TGTGCCAGCAGTGCCCAGTGGGACAGGGGTGCGGGCCCGAGAACGGATGAGCAGTTCTTC; CDR3: CASSAQWDRGAGPRTDEQFF
D: TRBD1; V: TRBV14; size: few; J: TRBJ1-1; DNA: TGTGCCAGCAGCCCCGGACAGGGGGCAAACACTGAAGCTTTCTTT; CDR3: CASSPGQGANTEAFF
D: NA; V: TRBV20-1; size: few; J: TRBJ1-4; DNA: TGCAGTGCTAGAGAGGACAGTATTAATGAAAAACTGTTTTTT; CDR3: CSAREDSINEKLFF
D: NA; V: TRBV7-3; size: NA; J: TRBJ2-7; DNA: TGTGCCAGCAGCTTAAATAGTGGGGAAAGTTACGAGCAGTACTTC; CDR3: CASSLNSGESYEQYF
D: TRBD2; V: TRBV6-5; size: many; J: TRBJ2-5; DNA: TGTGCCAGCAGTTTATACGCGGGAGGGCCAGAGACCCAGTACTTC; CDR3: CASSLYAGGPETQYF
D: TRBD1; V: TRBV12-3/TRBV12-4; size: many; J: TRBJ1-1; DNA: TGTGCCAGCAGTTGGGACAGGAACACTGAAGCTTTCTTT; CDR3: CASSWDRNTEAFF
D: NA; V: TRBV29-1; size: NA; J: TRBJ1-2; DNA: TGCAGCGTTGAAGTACGGGATGGCTACACCTTC; CDR3: CSVEVRDGYTF
D: NA; V: TRBV6-1; size: NA; J: TRBJ2-3; DNA: TGTGCCAGCAGTGGCCTTAGACGCGGCACAGATACGCAGTATTTT; CDR3: CASSGLRRGTDTQYF
D: TRBD1; V: TRBV6-1; size: many; J: TRBJ2-5; DNA: TGTGCCAGCAGTGCGATTGTACCGGGACAGGGGCAAGAGACCCAGTACTTC; CDR3: CASSAIVPGQGQETQYF
D: NA; V: TRBV12-3/TRBV12-4; size: few; J: TRBJ1-3; DNA: TGTGCCAGCAGTTTTAACGGGTTCATGCGTCAGTCTGGAAACACCATATATTTT; CDR3: CASSFNGFMRQSGNTIYF
D: NA; V: TRBV5-1; size: few; J: TRBJ2-1; DNA: TGCGCCAGCAGCGCCCCGGGACTCCCCCTCTACAATGAGCAGTTCTTC; CDR3: CASSAPGLPLYNEQFF
D: TRBD2; V: TRBV25-1; size: few; J: TRBJ2-7; DNA: TGTGCCAGCAGTTTAGCGGGAAGAGTGTACGAGCAGTACTTC; CDR3: CASSLAGRVYEQYF
D: TRBD2; V: TRBV4-1; size: NA; J: TRBJ2-3; DNA: TGCGCCAGCAGCCAAGGGACTAGCACGGACACAGATACGCAGTATTTT; CDR3: CASSQGTSTDTDTQYF
D: TRBD2; V: TRBV12-3/TRBV12-4; size: NA; J: TRBJ2-3; DNA: TGTGCCAGCAGTTTTTTTTCCCGGGGGCTAGCGGGTGCAACGGCAACAGATACGCAGTATTTT; CDR3: CASSFFSRGLAGATATDTQYF
D: TRBD1; V: TRBV20-1; size: few; J: TRBJ1-5; DNA: TGCAGTGCCACCAGACAGGGGGCGCCGGGCAATCAGCCCCAGCATTTT; CDR3: CSATRQGAPGNQPQHF
D: NA; V: TRBV11-3; size: many; J: TRBJ2-3; DNA: TGTGCCAGCAGCCATCAGGGGACGGGCACAGATACGCAGTATTTT; CDR3: CASSHQGTGTDTQYF
D: TRBD2; V: TRBV3-1; size: few; J: TRBJ2-3; DNA: TGTGCCAGCAGCCAAGGCGGGAGGGATACAGATACGCAGTATTTT; CDR3: CASSQGGRDTDTQYF
D: TRBD2; V: TRBV12-3/TRBV12-4; size: many; J: TRBJ2-3; DNA: TGTGCCAGCAGCCCAAGGACTAGCGGGAAATTAGATACGCAGTATTTT; CDR3: CASSPRTSGKLDTQYF
D: NA; V: TRBV7-9; size: few; J: TRBJ1-1; DNA: TGTGCCAGCAGCTTAGTGGGGCTGGCTGAAGCTTTCTTT; CDR3: CASSLVGLAEAFF
D: NA; V: TRBV5-1; size: NA; J: TRBJ1-5; DNA: TGCGCCAGCAGCTTGGACAGCACTCAGCCCCAGCATTTT; CDR3: CASSLDSTQPQHF
D: NA; V: TRBV5-1; size: NA; J: TRBJ2-3; DNA: TGCGCCAGCAGCCGGAACGAAGATACGCAGTATTTT; CDR3: CASSRNEDTQYF
D: NA; V: TRBV20-1; size: NA; J: TRBJ1-2; DNA: TGCAGTGCTAGAGATGGAACAGGGAGGCGCTATGGCTACACCTTC; CDR3: CSARDGTGRRYGYTF
D: NA; V: TRBV6-5; size: many; J: TRBJ2-1; DNA: TGTGCCAGCAGTTACTCCGAAAGCTCCTACAATGAGCAGTTCTTC; CDR3: CASSYSESSYNEQFF
D: NA; V: TRBV18; size: NA; J: TRBJ2-4; DNA: TGTGCCAGCTCACCGGGGGGGCATGACATTCAGTACTTC; CDR3: CASSPGGHDIQYF
D: TRBD2; V: TRBV25-1; size: NA; J: TRBJ2-1; DNA: TGTGCCAGCAGTGAAATGGGGGGAGGGCACAATGAGCAGTTCTTC; CDR3: CASSEMGGGHNEQFF
D: TRBD2; V: TRBV12-3/TRBV12-4; size: NA; J: TRBJ2-3; DNA: TGTGCCAGCAGTCCTCGCGGCGGGCTAGCGGCGACCGGCCGCACAGATACGCAGTATTTT; CDR3: CASSPRGGLAATGRTDTQYF
D: NA; V: TRBV7-8; size: many; J: TRBJ2-1; DNA: TGTGCCAGCAGCTTACCCCCCGCGGCACCCAACAATGAGCAGTTCTTC; CDR3: CASSLPPAAPNNEQFF
D: NA; V: TRBV5-1; size: few; J: TRBJ2-2; DNA: TGCGCCAGCAGCTTCCCGGACGGGACCGGGGAGCTGTTTTTT; CDR3: CASSFPDGTGELFF
D: TRBD1; V: TRBV18; size: many; J: TRBJ2-7; DNA: TGTGCCAGCTCACCGGGTGCACAGGGGGCCTACGAGCAGTACTTC; CDR3: CASSPGAQGAYEQYF
D: NA; V: TRBV5-5; size: NA; J: TRBJ2-7; DNA: TGTGCCACCAGGGACCGCCCTTCTTACGAGCAGTACTTC; CDR3: CATRDRPSYEQYF
D: NA; V: TRBV12-3/TRBV12-4; size: many; J: TRBJ2-2; DNA: TGTGCCAGCAGCCCTTTTGTGGGAGGGAACACCGGGGAGCTGTTTTTT; CDR3: CASSPFVGGNTGELFF
D: NA; V: TRBV4-1; size: NA; J: TRBJ2-1; DNA: TGCGCCAGCAGCCAAGATGTCATAGTCGGTGAGCAGTTCTTC; CDR3: CASSQDVIVGEQFF
D: NA; V: TRBV5-1; size: few; J: TRBJ1-4; DNA: TGCGCCAGCAGCCGCTCGGTGGCAGCTTCTAATGAAAAACTGTTTTTT; CDR3: CASSRSVAASNEKLFF
D: NA; V: TRBV6-1; size: NA; J: TRBJ1-3; DNA: TGTGCCAGCAGGACCACCTCTGGAAACACCATATATTTT; CDR3: CASRTTSGNTIYF
D: NA; V: TRBV25-1; size: NA; J: TRBJ2-5; DNA: TGTGCCAGCAGTGATCCCCTTCAAGAGACCCAGTACTTC; CDR3: CASSDPLQETQYF
D: TRBD1; V: TRBV5-5; size: NA; J: TRBJ1-2; DNA: TGTGCCAGCAGCATAGGGACAGTGGCGGGCTATGGCTACACCTTC; CDR3: CASSIGTVAGYGYTF
D: TRBD2; V: TRBV7-2; size: few; J: TRBJ2-1; DNA: TGTGCCAGCAGCTTAGGTTGGGGGGGACTAGCTGGGGGTGAGCAGTTCTTC; CDR3: CASSLGWGGLAGGEQFF
D: NA; V: TRBV12-3/TRBV12-4; size: many; J: TRBJ2-1; DNA: TGTGCCAGCACCCTCACACCGGGACGCCGCTCGAACAATGAGCAGTTCTTC; CDR3: CASTLTPGRRSNNEQFF
D: TRBD1; V: TRBV3-1; size: few; J: TRBJ2-7; DNA: TGTGCCAGCAGCCAAAGAGGACAGGGAACCTACGAGCAGTACTTC; CDR3: CASSQRGQGTYEQYF
D: TRBD1; V: TRBV5-1; size: NA; J: TRBJ2-5; DNA: TGCGCCAGCAGCTTAGGTGGGGGCGACAGGGGAGGAGAGACCCAGTACTTC; CDR3: CASSLGGGDRGGETQYF
D: NA; V: TRBV29-1; size: NA; J: TRBJ2-1; DNA: TGCAGCGCCAACCTGGACCCGTACAATGAGCAGTTCTTC; CDR3: CSANLDPYNEQFF
D: NA; V: TRBV6-1; size: many; J: TRBJ1-2; DNA: TGTGCCAGCAGCCCGGACGGTCGCTATGGCTACACCTTC; CDR3: CASSPDGRYGYTF
D: NA; V: TRBV7-9; size: few; J: TRBJ2-5; DNA: TGTGCCAGCAGCTTAACGACTAGCCAAGAGACCCAGTACTTC; CDR3: CASSLTTSQETQYF
D: TRBD2; V: TRBV30; size: NA; J: TRBJ2-1; DNA: TGTGCCTGGAGTGCCCTCGTAGCGGGACGATATAGTGAGCAGTTCTTC; CDR3: CAWSALVAGRYSEQFF
D: NA; V: TRBV20-1; size: NA; J: TRBJ2-5; DNA: TGCAGTGCTCTCCCTTCTGGGTGGGAGACCCAGTACTTC; CDR3: CSALPSGWETQYF
D: NA; V: TRBV28; size: NA; J: TRBJ1-1; DNA: TGTGCCAGCAAGAGGACTGAAGCTTTCTTT; CDR3: CASKRTEAFF